Listed here are 31 T cell receptor beta chains from one sample, sequenced in a study of blood T cell repertoires in COVID-19. Sequencing was performed with immunoSEQ multiplex PCR; in TCRdb, only in-frame clones are kept and a portion is missing. This table has 150,000 to 200,000 clones, about 74% appearing once. The specimen was peripheral blood. The receptors shown here come from a man aged 55 to 69 with acute or convalescent COVID-19.

The rearrangement uses TRBV14 and TRBJ2-5; D remains unclear. The length of the CDR3 is 15 residues. The germline V gene has CDR1 SGHDN and CDR2 FVKESK. Trimming took off 1 base at V and 0 bases at J, with 9 bases between the two ends. The CDR3 nucleotides read TGTGCCAGCAGCCAAGCTCCCACTTACCAAGAGACCCAGTACTTC. Translated: CASSQAPTYQETQYF.

V usage is TRBV19 and J usage is TRBJ1-2; D is unresolved. CDR1 is LNHDA, CDR2 SQIVND, per germline (reference sequence). The CDR3 spans 13 residues. Trimming stripped 2 bases from V and 6 bases from J, with 10 bases between. CDR3 in DNA: TGTGCCAGTAGTATAAGCGGAGTAGATGGCTACACCTTC. Its translation: CASSISGVDGYTF.

This chain links TRBV9 with TRBJ2-7; D is unclear. The CDR3 contains 14 residues. The V end was cut by 4 bases, the J end by 7 bases, with 18 bases between. The V gene's germline CDR1 is SGDLS and CDR2 YYNGEE. The CDR3 DNA is TGTGCCAGCAGCCTTAGGAGTCACCTGACTGAGCAGTACTTC. Protein sequence: CASSLRSHLTEQYF.

The chain employs TRBV9 and TRBJ1-2, with D possibly being TRBD1 (6 bases). Trimming took off 1 base at V and 5 bases at J, with 12 bases between the two ends. The CDR3 spans 14 residues. Per the germline V gene, CDR1 is SGDLS and CDR2 is YYNGEE. For the CDR3, the DNA is TGTGCCAGCAGCGTAAGGGAGGGGGGGTATGGCTACACCTTC. It encodes CASSVREGGYGYTF.

The chain recombines TRBV2 with TRBJ2-5, with TRBD2 as a possible D gene (5 bases). CDR3 length: 13 residues. V lost 5 bases and J 5 bases, leaving 12 bases between the germline ends. Per germline, CDR1 SNHLY and CDR2 FYNNEI. CDR3 in DNA: TGTGCCAGCAGTCAGCTAGCCGTGGAGACCCAGTACTTC. The encoded protein is CASSQLAVETQYF.

The gene calls are TRBV7-2 and TRBJ1-2; TRBD1 matches 7 bases. This CDR3 spans 16 amino acids. The J segment lost 3 bases and the V segment lost 1 base, leaving 8 bases of the junction unmatched. In germline, CDR1 is SGHTA, CDR2 FQGNSA. The CDR3 reads CASSLEVAGGHYGYTF. In DNA form, the CDR3 reads TGTGCCAGCAGCTTAGAAGTGGCAGGGGGACACTATGGCTACACCTTC.

The chain carries TRBV2 and TRBJ2-7; 9 nucleotides match TRBD1. The CDR3 is 15 amino acids. J lost 9 bases, V lost 6 bases, and 15 bases had no gene match. CDR1 is SNHLY, CDR2 FYNNEI, per germline. CDR3 nucleotide sequence: TGTGCCAGCAGCCCAAACCCGGGACAGGGCGCGGGGCAGTACTTC. Amino acids: CASSPNPGQGAGQYF.

The table lists this clone with a count of one. The V gene is TRBV7-9, the J gene TRBJ2-7, with 7 bases aligning to TRBD2. V was pared by 4 bases and J by 2 bases, with 14 bases of the junction left unmatched. CDR3 length equals 17 residues. Per the germline V gene, CDR1 is SEHNR and CDR2 is FQNEAQ (reference sequence). The CDR3 protein is CASSSGGVGRGTYEQYF. The CDR3 region has the DNA TGTGCCAGCAGCTCCGGGGGAGTAGGGAGGGGAACCTACGAGCAGTACTTC.

The chain combines TRBV10-3 with TRBJ2-4, with D perhaps TRBD2 (7 bases). V shed 0 bases and J shed 8 bases, with 14 bases lying between them. CDR1 ENHRY and CDR2 SYGVKD come from the germline V gene. The CDR3 consists of 15 residues. The DNA for the CDR3 is TGTGCCATCAGTGAGTCGTCGGGGGGCGGTTACATTCAGTACTTC. Its translation: CAISESSGGGYIQYF.

This clone was seen more than once but under ten times. J is TRBJ1-5 and V is TRBV19, with 10 bases aligning to TRBD1. Germline loops: CDR1 LNHDA, CDR2 SQIVND (reference sequence). Trimming at V came to 5 bases and at J to 2 bases, leaving 3 bases not matched to a gene. The CDR3 totals 15 residues. CDR3 in DNA: TGTGCCAGTAGTCCTGGACAGGGGGGCAATCAGCCCCAGCATTTT. It codes for CASSPGQGGNQPQHF. Based on the CDR3 plus reference TRBV19 and TRBJ1-5, the full variable domain is DGGITQSPKYLFRKEGQNVTLSCEQNLNHDAMYWYRQDPGQGLRLIYYSQIVNDFQKGDIAEGYSVSREKKESFPLTVTSAQKNPTAFYLCASSPGQGGNQPQHFGDGTRLSIL.

A few counts support this clone. V and J are TRBV30 and TRBJ1-5; 8 bases fit TRBD1. The length of the CDR3 is 17 residues. J was trimmed by 0 bases and V by 1 base; bases with no gene match: 8. Germline CDR1 and CDR2: GTSNPN and SVGIG (reference sequence). In DNA, the CDR3 is TGTGCCTGGAGTGCCGACAGGGGTCGTTATAGCAATCAGCCCCAGCATTTT. This encodes CAWSADRGRYSNQPQHF.

This clone was seen only a few times. The rearrangement joins TRBV7-3 to TRBJ2-2; D might be TRBD1 (6 bases). The germline V gene encodes CDR1 SGHTA and CDR2 FQGTGA. Trimming removed 2 bases at V and 4 bases at J, with 11 bases between. This CDR3 has 15 amino acids. As DNA, the CDR3 is TGTGCCAGCAGCTTATCAGGGGTTGTCACCGGGGAGCTGTTTTTT. Its translation is CASSLSGVVTGELFF.

The V call is TRBV6-2 or TRBV6-3, the J call TRBJ2-7; 8 bases match TRBD1. The CDR3 length is 17 residues. Per the germline V gene, CDR1 is MNHEY and CDR2 is SVGEGT. J was trimmed by 0 bases and V by 0 bases; bases with no gene match: 7. CDR3 residues: CASSYSTRTGHSYEQYF. For the CDR3, the DNA is TGTGCCAGCAGTTACTCGACAAGGACAGGGCACTCCTACGAGCAGTACTTC.

The chain is built from TRBV27 and TRBJ2-7, with D possibly matching TRBD2 (5 bases). CDR1 is MNHEY, CDR2 SMNVEV, per germline (reference sequence). V was pared by 2 bases and J by 4 bases, with 24 bases between. The CDR3 spans 18 residues. The CDR3 is CASSLVGGSLRGSYEQYF. The CDR3 coding sequence is TGTGCCAGCAGTTTAGTCGGCGGGTCGCTCCGAGGGTCTTACGAGCAGTACTTC.

This rearrangement joins TRBV7-9 to TRBJ1-1; 9 bases agree with TRBD1. The CDR3 is 14 amino acids. CDR1 and CDR2 (germline): SEHNR, FQNEAQ (reference sequence). The junction had 6 bases not matched to a gene; V was cut back by 5 bases and J by 5 bases. DNA of the CDR3: TGTGCCAGCAGCGACAGGGGGAGATTGACTGAAGCTTTCTTT. It is translated as CASSDRGRLTEAFF.

The chain combines TRBV10-1 with TRBJ1-1; D might be TRBD1 (5 bases). Germline loops: CDR1 WNHNN, CDR2 SYGVQD (reference sequence). The CDR3 covers 15 residues. Trimming cost V 6 bases and J 3 bases, with 17 bases left between them. The CDR3 sequence: CASSDLAGGYTEAFF. In DNA, the CDR3 is TGCGCCAGCAGCGACCTGGCTGGGGGGTACACTGAAGCTTTCTTT.

The chain recombines TRBV30 with TRBJ2-1, with D perhaps matching TRBD2 (7 bases). CDR3 length: 15 residues. Germline CDR1 GTSNPN, CDR2 SVGIG (reference sequence). V lost 1 base, J lost 13 bases, and 23 bases lay in between. CDR3 DNA: TGTGCCTGGAGTGAAGGGGGGGGTGCGCGGGTTCAACAGTTCTTC. Translated, it gives CAWSEGGGARVQQFF.

V is TRBV6-5 and J is TRBJ1-2; TRBD1 agrees at 12 bases. The CDR3 loop spans 14 amino acids. Germline V lookup: CDR1 MNHEY, CDR2 SVGAGI. J was trimmed by 6 bases and V by 4 bases; bases with no gene match: 3. CDR3 bases: TGTGCCAGCAGTTCGGGACAGGGGGCTAATGGCTACACCTTC. Amino acid sequence: CASSSGQGANGYTF.

Comments on this clone: Other DNA sequences in this sample translate to the same CDR3. The chain employs TRBV19 and TRBJ2-2; D not certain. This CDR3 contains 12 residues. Looked up from germline, CDR1 is LNHDA and CDR2 is SQIVND (reference sequence). Trimming took 3 bases from V and 5 from J, leaving 4 bases between them. CDR3: CASSMRTGELFF. The DNA for the CDR3 is TGTGCCAGTAGTATGAGGACCGGGGAGCTGTTTTTT.

V usage is TRBV30 and J usage is TRBJ1-1, with D possibly being TRBD1 (5 bases). The V gene lost 0 bases and the J gene lost 4 bases, with 12 bases spanning the gap. The CDR3 covers 14 residues. Germline assignment: CDR1 GTSNPN and CDR2 SVGIG (reference sequence). DNA for the CDR3: TGTGCCTGGAGTGTACCTGGGGCGGTCACTGAAGCTTTCTTT. This gives the protein CAWSVPGAVTEAFF.

This clone has a handful of counts. The chain combines TRBV21-1 with TRBJ1-1. TRBV21-1 is a listed pseudogene. The CDR3 is 21 residues long. The CDR3 protein is CASSNSRLNLGGKPVCFEAFF. In DNA form, the CDR3 reads TGTGCCAGCAGCAACTCCAGACTTAACCTGGGGGGAAAGCCTGTTTGTTTTGAAGCTTTCTTT.

V usage is TRBV7-8 and J usage is TRBJ1-5; maybe TRBD1 (6 bases). This CDR3 has 14 residues. Trimming removed 3 bases from V and 3 bases from J, with 9 bases in between. The germline CDR1 and CDR2 sequences are SGHVS and FQNEAQ. DNA of the CDR3: TGTGCCAGCAGCTTCGGACAGTTCAATCAGCCCCAGCATTTT. Its translation is CASSFGQFNQPQHF.

The chain is built from TRBV7-2 and TRBJ2-3; 12 bases align to TRBD1. CDR3 length equals 13 residues. Germline V CDR1 and CDR2: SGHTA, FQGNSA. Trimming at V came to 11 bases and at J to 10 bases, leaving 10 bases not matched to a gene. The CDR3 bases are TGTGCCGTTCCGGGACAGGGGGCAGTGCCGCAGTATTTT. It encodes CAVPGQGAVPQYF. Variable domain in full (rest from reference TRBV7-2 and TRBJ2-3): GAGVSQSPSNKVTEKGKDVELRCDPISGHTALYWYRQSLGQGLEFLIYFQGNSAPDKSGLPSDRFSAERTGGSVSTLTIQRTQQEDSAVYLCAVPGQGAVPQYFGPGTRLTVL.

J is TRBJ2-5 and V is TRBV5-1; D may be TRBD2 (6 bases). The germline V gene encodes CDR1 SGHRS and CDR2 YFSETQ. The CDR3 runs 15 residues. V lost 4 bases to trimming and J lost 2 bases, with 15 bases between them. Written as DNA, the CDR3 is TGCGCCAGCAGCACCGGGAGAGTCCTGCAAGAGACCCAGTACTTC. It yields the protein CASSTGRVLQETQYF.

The V and J genes are TRBV13 and TRBJ2-3, with 14 bases fitting TRBD2. This CDR3 has 19 amino acids. With V trimmed by 4 bases and J by 3 bases, 12 bases remained unmatched. From germline, CDR1 is PRHDT and CDR2 FYEKMQ (reference sequence). The CDR3 protein is CASSSGTSGGQAWTDTQYF. For the CDR3, the DNA is TGTGCCAGCAGCTCGGGGACTAGCGGGGGCCAAGCCTGGACAGATACGCAGTATTTT. The entire variable domain, with the rest obtained from reference TRBV13 and TRBJ2-3, is as follows: AAGVIQSPRHLIKEKRETATLKCYPIPRHDTVYWYQQGPGQDPQFLISFYEKMQSDKGSIPDRFSAQQFSDYHSELNMSSLELGDSALYFCASSSGTSGGQAWTDTQYFGPGTRLTVL.

The chain recombines TRBV28 with TRBJ1-1, with D hard to call. Germline loops: CDR1 MDHEN, CDR2 SYDVKM. This CDR3 region has 12 residues. Between the trimmed V and J ends, which lost 2 bases and 4 bases, there was a span of 5 bases. CDR3: CASSLVGTEAFF. DNA of the CDR3: TGTGCCAGCAGTTTAGTCGGCACTGAAGCTTTCTTT.

DNA of the CDR3: TGTGCCTGGAGTCCACGGGGGGGGGCGAGATACAATGAGCAGTTCTTC. Its translation: CAWSPRGGARYNEQFF. The rearrangement uses TRBV30 and TRBJ2-1; 8 bases line up with TRBD2. CDR1 GTSNPN and CDR2 SVGIG come from the germline V gene (reference sequence). The J segment lost 4 bases and the V segment lost 2 bases, leaving 10 bases of the junction unmatched. This CDR3 region has 16 residues.

The chain is built from TRBV5-1 and TRBJ2-6; weak D call: TRBD1 (5 bases). Trimming took off 4 bases at V and 1 base at J, with 9 bases between the two ends. The germline V gene encodes CDR1 SGHRS and CDR2 YFSETQ. The CDR3 is made up of 15 amino acids. The CDR3 loop reads CASSTTASGANVLTF. CDR3 in DNA: TGCGCCAGCAGCACGACAGCTTCTGGGGCCAACGTCCTGACTTTC.

The chain couples TRBV20-1 to TRBJ2-5; the match to TRBD2 covers 7 bases. The V gene's germline CDR1 is DFQATT and CDR2 SNEGSKA (reference sequence). Trimming at V came to 3 bases and at J to 1 base, leaving 8 bases not matched to a gene. CDR3 size: 15 residues. CDR3 nucleotides: TGCAGTGCTAGTATGTCCCTAGCGGTCCAAGAGACCCAGTACTTC. Translation gives CSASMSLAVQETQYF.

The rearrangement joins TRBV9 to TRBJ2-3; D is perhaps TRBD2 (6 bases). The CDR3 sequence is 15 residues long. From germline, CDR1 is SGDLS and CDR2 YYNGEE. V was pared by 0 bases and J by 6 bases, with 14 bases between. CDR3 DNA: TGTGCCAGCAGCGTAGGGCTTGGGGACTCTGATACGCAGTATTTT. Protein sequence: CASSVGLGDSDTQYF. The full variable domain, completed using reference TRBV9 and TRBJ2-3, is DSGVTQTPKHLITATGQRVTLRCSPRSGDLSVYWYQQSLDQGLQFLIQYYNGEERAKGNILERFSAQQFPDLHSELNLSSLELGDSALYFCASSVGLGDSDTQYFGPGTRLTVL.

The chain is built from TRBV5-6 and TRBJ2-3; 8 bases match TRBD2. The CDR3 sequence is 15 residues long. Trimming took 4 bases from V and 1 from J; bases not matched to a gene: 5. Germline lookup yields CDR1 SGHDT and CDR2 YYEEEE. The CDR3 here is CASSDGGVGTDTQYF. Here the CDR3 DNA reads TGTGCCAGCAGCGACGGGGGGGTTGGCACAGATACGCAGTATTTT.